A selection of T cell receptor beta chains follows, all from one sample in a study of beta chain features in type 1 diabetes. TCRdb's copy holds only in-frame clones and misses some; the assay was immunoSEQ multiplex PCR. The table records about 150,000 clones, roughly 48% of them present only once. Sequencing input: Tregs from blood. These receptors originate from a young man in good health. Both conserved end residues are part of each CDR3. D genes are given only for firm matches. Clone size, where shown, is once, few, many, or a class for clones that have expanded.

clone_size	v_call	d_call	j_call	cdr3_aa	cdr3_nt
few	TRBV29-1	.	TRBJ2-4	CSVEDWGPTQYF	TGCAGCGTTGAAGATTGGGGGCCCACTCAGTACTTC
.	TRBV21-1	.	TRBJ2-3	CASTPPHTQYF	TGTGCCAGCACCCCTCCCCATACGCAGTATTTT
.	TRBV19	.	TRBJ1-5	CASDDPLGGRYQPQHF	TGTGCCAGCGATGACCCCCTTGGAGGGCGGTATCAGCCCCAGCATTTT
.	TRBV11-3	TRBD2	TRBJ2-3	CASSSGLALPDTQYF	TGTGCCAGCAGCTCGGGACTAGCACTCCCAGATACGCAGTATTTT
.	TRBV7-2	TRBD2	TRBJ2-7	CASSWKGLAGPDTYEQYF	TGTGCCAGCAGCTGGAAGGGACTAGCGGGACCCGATACCTACGAGCAGTACTTC
few	TRBV29-1	TRBD2	TRBJ2-1	CSVARGVYNEQFF	TGCAGCGTTGCGCGGGGGGTGTACAATGAGCAGTTCTTC
.	TRBV19	TRBD1	TRBJ2-1	CASGRGYNEQFF	TGTGCCAGTGGCAGGGGGTACAATGAGCAGTTCTTC
few	TRBV7-8	TRBD1	TRBJ1-2	CASSTGQGFLSGYTF	TGTGCCAGCAGCACCGGACAGGGTTTTTTGTCAGGCTACACCTTC
.	TRBV5-1	TRBD1	TRBJ2-5	CASKGAAGEQYF	TGCGCCAGTAAGGGGGCAGCCGGAGAGCAGTACTTC
.	TRBV19	.	TRBJ1-6	CASAPTDSVGSPLHF	TGTGCCAGTGCCCCGACGGACAGCGTGGGCTCACCCCTCCACTTT
.	TRBV7-9	.	TRBJ2-7	CASSLSGVRGYEQYF	TGTGCCAGCAGCTTGTCTGGCGTCAGGGGCTACGAGCAGTACTTC
few	TRBV29-1	.	TRBJ2-5	CSVATTAGETQYF	TGCAGCGTTGCCACGACCGCAGGGGAGACCCAGTACTTC
.	TRBV12-5	TRBD1	TRBJ2-7	CASGLFLGTGHYEQYF	TGTGCTAGTGGTTTGTTTCTCGGGACAGGCCACTACGAGCAGTACTTC
.	TRBV7-2	.	TRBJ2-5	CASSLSWGSQETQYF	TGTGCCAGCAGCTTAAGTTGGGGCAGCCAAGAGACCCAGTACTTC
medium-sized	TRBV19	.	TRBJ1-1	CASTLQVGSAEAFF	TGTGCCAGTACCCTTCAGGTAGGGAGCGCTGAAGCTTTCTTT
.	TRBV9	TRBD1	TRBJ1-1	CASSVAPGTEHYSEAFF	TGTGCCAGCAGCGTAGCTCCCGGGACAGAACATTATTCTGAAGCTTTCTTT
.	TRBV5-1	TRBD1	TRBJ2-7	CASTRDRGSYEQYF	TGCGCCAGCACCCGGGACAGGGGATCCTACGAGCAGTACTTC
few	TRBV14	.	TRBJ2-3	CASSLNADTQYF	TGTGCCAGCAGCCTTAACGCGGATACGCAGTATTTT
.	TRBV27	.	TRBJ2-5	CASSLLSQSSGTQYF	TGTGCCAGCAGTTTATTAAGCCAGTCCTCGGGGACCCAGTACTTC
.	TRBV27	TRBD1	TRBJ1-1	CASSPRTGDPMNTEAFF	TGTGCCAGCAGTCCGCGGACAGGGGACCCTATGAACACTGAAGCTTTCTTT
.	TRBV4-1	.	TRBJ1-1	CASSQRFLGETEAFF	TGCGCCAGCAGCCAACGCTTCCTCGGGGAAACTGAAGCTTTCTTT
.	TRBV5-4	.	TRBJ1-4	CASSSRDNEKLFF	TGTGCCAGCAGCTCCCGGGACAACGAAAAACTGTTTTTT
.	TRBV11-1	TRBD1	TRBJ1-1	CASSHWTGNTEAFF	TGTGCCAGCAGCCACTGGACAGGCAACACTGAAGCTTTCTTT
.	TRBV7-8	.	TRBJ2-7	CASSSQGFSYEQYF	TGTGCCAGCAGTTCACAGGGCTTCTCCTACGAGCAGTACTTC
.	TRBV4-2	.	TRBJ1-2	CASSQEGGGYYGYTF	TGTGCCAGCAGCCAAGAAGGTGGCGGGTACTATGGCTACACCTTC
.	TRBV5-1	.	TRBJ2-1	CASSLPNTYNEQFF	TGCGCCAGCAGCTTGCCAAACACCTACAATGAGCAGTTCTTC
few	TRBV11-2	.	TRBJ2-5	CASSLGRPETQYF	TGTGCCAGCAGCTTAGGGCGGCCAGAGACCCAGTACTTC
.	TRBV5-4	TRBD1	TRBJ2-2	CASRRGQGRTGELFF	TGTGCCAGCAGACGCGGACAGGGGCGGACCGGGGAGCTGTTTTTT
.	TRBV2	TRBD1	TRBJ1-2	CASTRTGDDYGYTF	TGTGCCAGCACAAGGACAGGGGACGACTATGGCTACACCTTC
.	TRBV25-1	TRBD2	TRBJ2-1	CASSETSVPSSYNEQFF	TGTGCCAGCAGTGAGACTAGCGTACCGAGCTCCTACAATGAGCAGTTCTTC
once	TRBV10-3	TRBD1	TRBJ1-4	CAISESPTGLNEKLFF	TGTGCCATCAGTGAGTCGCCGACAGGGCTCAATGAAAAACTGTTTTTT
.	TRBV6-1	.	TRBJ2-2	CASSELLSTGELFF	TGTGCCAGCAGTGAACTCCTATCTACCGGGGAGCTGTTTTTT
.	TRBV11-2	.	TRBJ2-7	CASSSRRRGSTMYEQYF	TGTGCCAGCAGCTCCCGACGGAGAGGTAGTACTATGTACGAGCAGTACTTC
.	TRBV4-2	.	TRBJ2-3	CASSQVYAVWGPASTDTQYF	TGTGCCAGCAGCCAAGTTTATGCAGTCTGGGGGCCGGCTAGCACAGATACGCAGTATTTT
.	TRBV30	TRBD1	TRBJ1-1	CAWSGQGVLNTEAFF	TGTGCCTGGAGTGGACAGGGGGTGTTGAACACTGAAGCTTTCTTT
.	TRBV7-2	TRBD1	TRBJ2-7	CASSWTGQTYEQYF	TGTGCCAGCAGCTGGACAGGGCAAACCTACGAGCAGTACTTC
few	TRBV4-1	.	TRBJ1-5	CASSQQDRTNQPQHF	TGCGCCAGCAGCCAACAAGACAGAACAAATCAGCCCCAGCATTTT
.	TRBV14	.	TRBJ2-7	CASSPSPYEQYF	TGTGCCAGCAGCCCCTCCCCCTACGAGCAGTACTTC
.	TRBV28	.	TRBJ1-5	CASSDSRDQPQHF	TGTGCCAGCAGCGACAGCCGAGATCAGCCCCAGCATTTT
.	TRBV15	TRBD2	TRBJ2-2	CATSTGTSGSAMFF	TGTGCCACCTCTACCGGGACTAGCGGGAGCGCGATGTTTTTT
once	TRBV4-2	.	TRBJ1-2	CASTGGYRFEGYTF	TGTGCCAGCACTGGGGGGTATCGTTTTGAGGGCTACACCTTC
.	TRBV19	.	TRBJ2-1	CASSIDSGGLGNEQFF	TGTGCCAGTAGTATAGACTCGGGGGGCTTGGGGAATGAGCAGTTCTTC
.	TRBV29-1	.	TRBJ2-1	CSVESVGGGQFF	TGCAGCGTTGAATCTGTAGGGGGGGGGCAGTTCTTC
few	TRBV19	.	TRBJ2-7	CASSTRNRASYEQYF	TGTGCCAGTAGTACCAGGAACAGGGCATCCTACGAGCAGTACTTC
few	TRBV7-2	TRBD1	TRBJ2-7	CASSLRDRGHEQYF	TGTGCCAGCAGCTTACGTGACAGGGGGCACGAGCAGTACTTC
few	TRBV6-5	.	TRBJ1-1	CASSYRGTLNTEAFF	TGTGCCAGCAGTTACAGGGGTACCCTGAACACTGAAGCTTTCTTT
.	TRBV4-1	TRBD2	TRBJ2-1	CASSQDFRTRSSYNEQFF	TGCGCCAGCAGCCAAGATTTCCGGACTAGGAGCTCCTACAATGAGCAGTTCTTC
.	TRBV28	.	TRBJ2-7	CASSLLGSRSSYEQYF	TGTGCCAGCAGTTTATTGGGTAGTCGGAGCTCCTACGAGCAGTACTTC
.	TRBV5-4	.	TRBJ1-1	CASSLTRGAPTEAFF	TGTGCCAGCAGCCTCACCCGGGGGGCGCCCACTGAAGCTTTCTTT
few	TRBV7-9	TRBD1	TRBJ2-6	CASSLARTGELSGANVLTF	TGTGCCAGCAGCTTAGCCCGGACAGGGGAACTCTCTGGGGCCAACGTCCTGACTTTC
.	TRBV4-3	.	TRBJ2-7	CASSQELQRGTYEQYF	TGCGCCAGCAGCCAAGAACTACAGAGGGGGACCTACGAGCAGTACTTC
.	TRBV5-4	.	TRBJ1-2	CASSLDGLTGYGYTF	TGTGCCAGCAGCTTGGACGGGCTGACAGGCTATGGCTACACCTTC
.	TRBV25-1	.	TRBJ1-6	CASKGLGSHSPLHF	TGTGCCAGCAAGGGACTGGGATCCCATTCACCCCTCCACTTT